A selection of T cell receptor beta chains follows, all from one sample in a study of CD8+ T cells in alopecia areata. The data were produced by immunoSEQ multiplex PCR, yet TCRdb's version contains in-frame clones alone and is incomplete. The sample lists 90,000 to 150,000 clones, around 56% occurring once. The sequenced sample was CD4+ T cells sorted from blood, obtained at week 4, from a patient treated with tofacitinib. The receptors were gathered from a human donor with alopecia areata. Each CDR3 is given with its conserved first and last residue. D genes are given only for firm matches. For some rows the clone size is stated as once, few or many, or as a class when expanded; others skip it.

V gene,J gene,clone size,D gene,CDR3 DNA,CDR3 protein
TRBV27,TRBJ2-7,NA,TRBD2,TGTGCCAGCAGTCCAACAGCGGGGCATGCCTACGAGCAGTACTTC,CASSPTAGHAYEQYF
TRBV30,TRBJ1-3,NA,NA,TGTGCCTGGAGTGTAGCCCTCTCTGGAAACACCATATATTTT,CAWSVALSGNTIYF
TRBV29-1,TRBJ2-1,few,NA,TGCAGCGTTGAAATATCTATTACAGAGCAGTTCTTC,CSVEISITEQFF
TRBV30,TRBJ1-4,NA,NA,TGTGCCTGGAGAAGGATCGGGAGTGAAAAACTGTTTTTT,CAWRRIGSEKLFF
TRBV9,TRBJ1-2,few,TRBD1,TGTGCCAGCAGCGTGGGGACAGGGGAGTTTGGTGGCTACACCTTC,CASSVGTGEFGGYTF
TRBV15,TRBJ1-5,NA,NA,TGTGCCACCAGCAGAGTACCAGGGGCCGGAGGTGGCCAGCATTTT,CATSRVPGAGGGQHF
TRBV15,TRBJ1-2,NA,NA,TGTGCCACCAGCAGACCCAGAGACAGCCCGTACACCTTC,CATSRPRDSPYTF
TRBV9,TRBJ2-1,once,NA,TGTGCCAGCAGCGTAGTATTGGCAGCCACGCAGTTCTTC,CASSVVLAATQFF
TRBV11-2,TRBJ2-7,NA,TRBD1,TGTGCCTGCAGTAGACAGGGGATCCACGAGCAGTACTTC,CACSRQGIHEQYF
TRBV9,TRBJ1-2,many,NA,TGTGCCAGTTCGACAGGACGAGCTACGAATGGCTACACCTTC,CASSTGRATNGYTF
TRBV18,TRBJ2-6,few,TRBD2,TGTGCCAGCTCACAGCAGCCTCTAGCGGGAGGCTCGGGGGCCAACGTCCTGACTTTC,CASSQQPLAGGSGANVLTF
TRBV30,TRBJ1-5,few,NA,TGTGCCTGGTCCCTTAATAGCAATCAGCCCCAGCATTTT,CAWSLNSNQPQHF
TRBV15,TRBJ2-3,NA,TRBD2,TGTGCCACCAGCACCCAACGGGGGGTGGGGAAAAATACGCAGTATTTT,CATSTQRGVGKNTQYF
TRBV4-1,TRBJ2-3,once,NA,TGCGCCAGCAGCCAAGATCCCCGAAGGGATGATACGCAGTATTTT,CASSQDPRRDDTQYF
TRBV29-1,TRBJ2-1,NA,NA,TGCAGCGTTCAACTTGGGGGTTTTGATGAGCAGTTCTTC,CSVQLGGFDEQFF
TRBV6-1,TRBJ1-5,few,NA,TGTGCCAGCAGTCTTAACCTTAATCAGCCCCAGCATTTT,CASSLNLNQPQHF
TRBV7-2,TRBJ2-7,few,TRBD2,TGTGCCAGCAGCCTGAGACTAGCGGGGGGCACCTACGAGCAGTACTTC,CASSLRLAGGTYEQYF
TRBV6-6,TRBJ2-7,few,TRBD1,TGTGCCAGCATTCTGGACAGGGGGCGCATTGGTGAGCAGTACTTC,CASILDRGRIGEQYF
TRBV6-6,TRBJ1-6,NA,NA,TGTGCCAGCAGTTTGGGGGTTAATTCACCCCTCCACTTT,CASSLGVNSPLHF
TRBV4-1,TRBJ2-7,few,TRBD2,TGCGCCAGCAGCCAGACTCGCGGACTAGCGGTCTACGAGCAGTACTTC,CASSQTRGLAVYEQYF
TRBV4-1,TRBJ1-2,NA,NA,TGCGCCAGCAGCCAAGATGTTTCCCTTAGGAGAGGCTACACCTTC,CASSQDVSLRRGYTF
TRBV25-1,TRBJ1-2,NA,NA,TGTGCCAGCAGTGAATCTGGAGAGTTGCGCTACACCTTC,CASSESGELRYTF
TRBV30,TRBJ1-1,NA,TRBD1,TGTGCCTGGACCCAGACAGGGGAAGCTTTCTTT,CAWTQTGEAFF
TRBV7-9,TRBJ1-1,NA,NA,TGTGCCAGCAGCCACAATCTTCTGGTCACTGAAGCTTTCTTT,CASSHNLLVTEAFF
TRBV5-1,TRBJ2-1,NA,NA,TGCGCCAGCAGCTCGGTCGGGGGCGTCGGTTACAATGAGCAGTTCTTC,CASSSVGGVGYNEQFF
TRBV15,TRBJ1-5,NA,NA,TGTGCCACCAGCACGTCGGTTCAGCCCCAGCATTTT,CATSTSVQPQHF
TRBV4-1,TRBJ2-2,NA,NA,TGCGCCAGCAGCCAAGTCAGGTCCGGGGAGCTGTTTTTT,CASSQVRSGELFF
TRBV29-1,TRBJ2-7,many,TRBD1,TGCAGCGTCGATGGGACAGGGCCCTACGAGCAGTACTTC,CSVDGTGPYEQYF
TRBV19,TRBJ2-1,few,TRBD2,TGTGCCAGTAGTCCGAGACTAGCGGGGATGGATGAGCAGTTCTTC,CASSPRLAGMDEQFF
TRBV11-2,TRBJ2-5,NA,NA,TGTGCCAGCAGCTTCTTGTCGGGGCCGAGCCAGGGGACCCAGTACTTC,CASSFLSGPSQGTQYF
TRBV6-5,TRBJ2-1,NA,NA,TGTGCCAGCACCAGTACAGTCTTGGGGCAGTTCTTC,CASTSTVLGQFF
TRBV29-1,TRBJ1-2,once,NA,TGCAGCGTTGAATCCCTTGGCCTTGCCACAGGTGGCTACACCTTC,CSVESLGLATGGYTF
TRBV29-1,TRBJ2-1,NA,TRBD1,TGCAGCGTTATAACCGGGACAGGGGGGTGGAATGAGCAGTTCTTC,CSVITGTGGWNEQFF
TRBV5-1,TRBJ2-7,NA,NA,TGCGCCAGCAGCTTGGAGGCCCCCCGATGGGGCGAGCAGTACTTC,CASSLEAPRWGEQYF